This T cell receptor (beta chain) was sequenced in a study of blood T cells in healthy people across ages. Findings and caveats of the study: Observed TCR beta diversity per million T cells went down as age went up. This fall followed a roughly linear course with age.

With respect to this clonotype: Its antigen is unknown.

Germline CDR1 reads LNHDA; CDR2 reads SQIVND (reference sequence). The CDR3 contains 13 residues. Trimming stripped 3 bases from V and 3 bases from J, with 8 bases between. Each sample yielded at least 6 micrograms of PBMC total RNA. A second PCR, run for roughly 7 to 12 cycles, used a sample-barcoded 5' primer plus a J-beta primer mix. MiXCR, applied by TCRdb to the 5' RACE reads, yields one record per CDR3 protein. The sample records about 700,000 distinct CDR3 sequences, about 30% being singletons. The source of this sequence is a woman older than 75 in good health. The chain links TRBV19 to TRBJ1-2; no firm D call. Material: blood. This CDR3 is CASSMGSDYGYTF. DNA of the CDR3: TGTGCCAGTAGTATGGGGTCGGACTATGGCTACACCTTC.